This is a list of T cell receptor beta chains from one sample in a study of shared clonotypes between healthy human individuals. Generated by immunoSEQ multiplex PCR, the TCRdb table keeps only in-frame clones and is missing some. The repertoire holds 750,000 to 1,000,000 clones, 92% seen once, with about 24% in the top ten. The sequenced sample was naive CD8+ T cells sorted from blood. Receptors originate from a man under 40 in good health. Each CDR3 is given with its conserved first and last residue. A D gene is named only where the DNA matches it firmly. The size field is filled for only some rows; it gives once, few, many or a size class.

d_call,v_call,clone_size,j_call,cdr3_aa,cdr3_nt
-,TRBV5-1,-,TRBJ2-2,CASTPTGPTGELFF,TGCGCCAGCACTCCGACCGGTCCCACCGGGGAGCTGTTTTTT
-,TRBV2,-,TRBJ2-7,CASSESLAISYEQYF,TGTGCCAGCAGTGAATCTTTAGCGATCTCCTACGAGCAGTACTTC
TRBD1,TRBV5-8,once,TRBJ2-7,CASSPTGGYSYEQYF,TGTGCCAGCAGCCCTACAGGGGGATACTCCTACGAGCAGTACTTC
TRBD2,TRBV11-2,-,TRBJ2-7,CASSLDLLAGAVYEQYF,TGTGCCAGCAGCTTAGACTTACTAGCGGGAGCGGTGTACGAGCAGTACTTC
-,TRBV27,-,TRBJ2-7,CASSGYSGEQYF,TGTGCCAGCAGTGGGTATTCGGGCGAGCAGTACTTC
-,TRBV9,-,TRBJ2-1,CASSHMNEQFF,TGTGCCAGCAGCCATATGAATGAGCAGTTCTTC
-,TRBV5-6,-,TRBJ2-1,CASSLRLTNEQFF,TGTGCCAGCAGCTTGAGACTTACCAATGAGCAGTTCTTC
TRBD1,TRBV7-9,-,TRBJ2-4,CASSLEGDRIGF,TGTGCCAGCAGCTTAGAGGGGGACAGGATTGGCTTC
TRBD2,TRBV5-1,-,TRBJ2-7,CASSRGLAGLMDEQYF,TGCGCCAGCAGCAGGGGACTAGCGGGACTCATGGACGAGCAGTACTTC
-,TRBV10-3,once,TRBJ2-6,CAISEGVSGANVLTF,TGTGCCATCAGTGAAGGGGTCTCTGGGGCCAACGTCCTGACTTTC
-,TRBV5-4,-,TRBJ2-7,CASSLPGSIEQYF,TGTGCCAGCAGCTTGCCGGGCAGTATTGAGCAGTACTTC
TRBD2,TRBV4-2,-,TRBJ2-5,CASSQESGASGRAKTQYF,TGTGCCAGCAGCCAAGAGTCTGGAGCGAGCGGGAGGGCAAAGACCCAGTACTTC